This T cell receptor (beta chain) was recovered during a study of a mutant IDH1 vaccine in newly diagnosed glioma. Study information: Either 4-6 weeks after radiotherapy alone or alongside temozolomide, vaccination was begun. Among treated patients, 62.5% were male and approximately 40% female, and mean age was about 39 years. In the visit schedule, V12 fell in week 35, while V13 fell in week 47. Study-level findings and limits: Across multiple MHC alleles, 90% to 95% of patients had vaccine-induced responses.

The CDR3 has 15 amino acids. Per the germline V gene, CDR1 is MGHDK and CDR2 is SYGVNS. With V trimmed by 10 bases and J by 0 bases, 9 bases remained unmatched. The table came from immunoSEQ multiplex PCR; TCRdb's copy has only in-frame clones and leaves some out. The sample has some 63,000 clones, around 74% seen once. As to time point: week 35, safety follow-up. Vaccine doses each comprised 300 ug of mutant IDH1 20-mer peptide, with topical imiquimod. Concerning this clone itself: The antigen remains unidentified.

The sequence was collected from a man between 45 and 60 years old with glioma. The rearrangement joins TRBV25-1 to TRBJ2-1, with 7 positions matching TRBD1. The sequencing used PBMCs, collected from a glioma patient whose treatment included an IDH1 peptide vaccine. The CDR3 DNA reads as TGTGCCACCGACAAGGGGGCAAGCTCCTACAATGAGCAGTTCTTC. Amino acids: CATDKGASSYNEQFF.